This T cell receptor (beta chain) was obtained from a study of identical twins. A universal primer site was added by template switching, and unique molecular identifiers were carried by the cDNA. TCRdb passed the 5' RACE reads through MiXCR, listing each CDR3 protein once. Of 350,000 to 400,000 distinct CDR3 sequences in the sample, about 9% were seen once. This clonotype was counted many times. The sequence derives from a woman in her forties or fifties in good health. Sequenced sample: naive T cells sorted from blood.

CDR3 residues: CASSPTYRGGSGYTF. As DNA, the CDR3 is TGTGCCAGCAGCCCTACCTACAGGGGAGGAAGTGGCTACACCTTC. This rearrangement joins TRBV2 to TRBJ1-2, with 7 nucleotides matching TRBD1. CDR3 length equals 15 residues. CDR1 is SNHLY, CDR2 FYNNEI, per germline. Trimming cost V 6 bases and J 7 bases; bases outside gene matches: 14. Drawing the rest from reference TRBV2 and TRBJ1-2, the complete variable domain is EPEVTQTPSHQVTQMGQEVILRCVPISNHLYFYWYRQILGQKVEFLVSFYNNEISEKSEIFDDQFSVERPDGSNFTLKIRSTKLEDSAMYFCASSPTYRGGSGYTFGSGTRLTVV.